A selection of T cell receptor beta chains follows, all from one sample in a study of shared clonotypes between healthy human individuals. The data were produced by immunoSEQ multiplex PCR, yet TCRdb's version contains in-frame clones alone and is incomplete. The sample contains some 580,000 clones, about 96% of which appear only once. The sequenced material came from naive CD4+ T cells sorted from blood. The receptor set was obtained from a woman aged 25 to 39 in good health. CDR3s include the opening cysteine and the closing phenylalanine or tryptophan. The D gene is left open where the match is weak. Clone size is stated in some rows and not others, as once, few, many or a class when expanded.

V gene	D gene	J gene	clone size	CDR3 protein	CDR3 DNA
TRBV19	NA	TRBJ2-5	NA	CASSKGVMQETQYF	TGTGCCAGTAGTAAGGGCGTGATGCAAGAGACCCAGTACTTC
TRBV5-6	NA	TRBJ2-4	NA	CASSFGLAKNIQYF	TGTGCCAGCAGCTTCGGGTTAGCCAAAAACATTCAGTACTTC
TRBV30	TRBD1	TRBJ1-1	once	CAWALTLNRTGIMGTEAFF	TGTGCCTGGGCGTTGACGCTTAACCGGACAGGGATAATGGGCACTGAAGCTTTCTTT
TRBV27	NA	TRBJ1-1	NA	CASTRRADTEAFF	TGTGCCAGCACCCGCCGGGCGGACACTGAAGCTTTCTTT
TRBV28	NA	TRBJ1-1	NA	CASRPSETYTGMNTEAFF	TGTGCCAGCAGGCCTTCCGAGACATATACCGGAATGAACACTGAAGCTTTCTTT
TRBV5-5	NA	TRBJ2-7	NA	CASSLAGSDEQYF	TGTGCCAGCAGCTTGGCCGGGAGTGACGAGCAGTACTTC
TRBV15	NA	TRBJ1-1	NA	CATSRGLLGTEAFF	TGTGCCACCAGCAGAGGCCTGCTGGGCACTGAAGCTTTCTTT
TRBV28	TRBD2	TRBJ2-5	NA	CASSLGLAGAETQYF	TGTGCCAGCAGTCTGGGACTAGCGGGGGCAGAGACCCAGTACTTC
TRBV11-3	NA	TRBJ2-2	NA	CASSPRGEWNTGELFF	TGTGCCAGCAGCCCCCGCGGGGAGTGGAACACCGGGGAGCTGTTTTTT
TRBV30	NA	TRBJ1-5	once	CAWSRVQANQPQHF	TGTGCCTGGAGTCGGGTACAGGCAAATCAGCCCCAGCATTTT
TRBV11-1	TRBD2	TRBJ2-7	NA	CASSLSSGTYEQYF	TGTGCCAGCAGCTTATCGAGCGGGACCTACGAGCAGTACTTC
TRBV27	NA	TRBJ2-1	NA	CASSRGSSYNEQFF	TGTGCCAGCTCGCGGGGCAGCTCCTACAATGAGCAGTTCTTC
TRBV7-6	TRBD2	TRBJ2-7	NA	CASSPGLAGVGDEQYF	TGTGCCAGCAGCCCCGGACTAGCGGGAGTTGGCGACGAGCAGTACTTC
TRBV2	TRBD1	TRBJ2-7	once	CASSITGQGFYEQYF	TGTGCCAGCAGCATAACGGGACAGGGTTTCTACGAGCAGTACTTC
TRBV5-1	TRBD1	TRBJ2-5	NA	CASSWGQGTETQYF	TGCGCCAGCAGCTGGGGACAGGGTACGGAGACCCAGTACTTC
TRBV7-2	TRBD1	TRBJ1-2	NA	CASSTQGPYGYTF	TGTGCCAGCAGCACACAGGGGCCCTATGGCTACACCTTC
TRBV18	NA	TRBJ2-5	NA	CASTNMDIQETQYF	TGTGCCAGCACGAACATGGACATACAAGAGACCCAGTACTTC
TRBV10-3	TRBD1	TRBJ2-3	NA	CAISSRGGSTDTQYF	TGTGCCATCAGTTCCCGAGGGGGCAGCACAGATACGCAGTATTTT
TRBV7-3	TRBD2	TRBJ2-1	NA	CASSLGLAVENEQFF	TGTGCCAGCAGCTTAGGACTAGCGGTTGAAAATGAGCAGTTCTTC
TRBV6-5	NA	TRBJ1-2	NA	CASSLGPYGYTF	TGTGCCAGCAGTCTCGGACCCTATGGCTACACCTTC